The clone carrying this TCR beta chain was seen only once. No antigen is known for it. Peripheral blood samples and lesional scalp punch biopsies were obtained from alopecia areata patients. The sample belongs to a study of CD8+ T cells in alopecia areata. Turning to the study itself: Oral tofacitinib (5 to 10 mg twice daily) was administered to treated patients. Tofacitinib was given for 6 to 18 months, then stopped for 6 months. Study-wide points: Normal skin's resident alphabeta T cells are also sequenced in scalp samples.

RNA was isolated and reverse transcribed to cDNA, the sequencing template. Sequencing was performed with immunoSEQ multiplex PCR; in TCRdb, only in-frame clones are kept and a portion is missing. This table holds 130,000 to 150,000 clones, over 80% found once. Germline V gene sequence: CDR1 MNHEY, CDR2 SVGAGI. With 6 bases clipped from V and 4 bases from J, the junction kept 5 bases outside the gene matches. This CDR3 comprises 13 residues. The chain is built from TRBV6-5 and TRBJ1-2; TRBD1 agrees at 7 bases. This receptor was obtained from a human donor with alopecia areata. The specimen comprised CD8+ T cells sorted from blood, sampled at week 0. Written as DNA, the CDR3 is TGTGCCAGCAGGGAAGGGACAGCCTATGGCTACACCTTC. Its protein is CASREGTAYGYTF.